The 5 T cell receptor beta chains reported below all come from one sample, sequenced in a study of metastatic and nonmetastatic thyroid tumors. TCRdb re-analyzed the PCR reads through MiXCR. The profile shows about 82,000 clones, under 15% of them singletons. Thyroid surgery was performed in patients who had received no treatment beforehand. The sample was tumor tissue. The source is a female donor with papillary thyroid cancer or a benign thyroid nodule (not recorded which). Some clones in this sample may be carry-over from other donors' samples.

This clone came up many times. The rearrangement links TRBV6-1 to TRBJ2-1; no firm D call. Germline V CDR1 and CDR2: MNHNS, SASEGT. The CDR3 covers 9 residues. V gave up 10 bases and J gave up 10 bases, with 8 bases separating them. CDR3 nucleotide sequence: TGTGCCACTGGGTACGAGCAGTTCTTC. Protein product: CATGYEQFF.

This clone appeared many times. V gene TRBV7-2 combines with J gene TRBJ2-1; D is undetermined. Per germline, CDR1 SGHTA and CDR2 FQGNSA. With 2 bases removed from V and 3 bases from J, the gap between germline ends came to 5 bases. The CDR3 has 13 amino acids. For the CDR3, the DNA is TGTGCCAGCAGCTTATATAACTACAATGAGCAGTTCTTC. Protein: CASSLYNYNEQFF.

This clone was counted many times. The rearrangement joins TRBV18 to TRBJ1-3, with D unclear. Between the trimmed V and J ends, which lost 1 base and 8 bases, there was a span of 9 bases. The CDR3 sequence is 13 residues long. The germline CDR1 and CDR2 sequences are KGHSH and LQKENI. This CDR3 is CASSPRGGDTIYF. The DNA of the CDR3 is TGTGCCAGCTCACCACGTGGTGGGGACACCATATATTTT.

To note about this clone: A much larger clone sits a single nucleotide away, making a read error possible. V gene TRBV20-1 combines with J gene TRBJ1-1; the match to TRBD1 covers 8 bases. The CDR3 runs 20 residues. The J segment lost 1 base and the V segment lost 3 bases, leaving 22 bases of the junction unmatched. Per the germline V gene, CDR1 is DFQATT and CDR2 is SNEGSKA (reference sequence). CDR3 DNA: TGCAGTGCTAGTAACCCTGCTGGACAGGGACCCGTTGTTTGGAACACTGAAGCTTTCTTT. Translation: CSASNPAGQGPVVWNTEAFF.

At least ten counts were recorded for this clone. This sequence joins TRBV7-3 and TRBJ2-3; no reliable D call. Germline loops: CDR1 SGHTA, CDR2 FQGTGA. The CDR3 length is 13 residues. V was trimmed by 3 bases and J by 8 bases, leaving 12 bases between them. The CDR3: CASSFGSPGTQYF. The DNA for the CDR3 is TGTGCCAGCAGCTTCGGGTCCCCCGGTACGCAGTATTTT.